The 16 T cell receptor beta chains below come from one sample, sequenced in a study of CD4+ T cells in melanoma. This table comes from immunoSEQ multiplex PCR, and its TCRdb copy is limited to in-frame clones, with some not included. This sample has under 20,000 clones, with approximately 76% found just once. Sequenced input: cells from a culture (not recorded whether cultured in vitro). These receptors all come from a human donor with melanoma.

This sequence joins TRBV11-2 and TRBJ1-5; possibly TRBD1 for D (5 bases). The CDR3 has 15 residues. V shed 3 bases and J shed 7 bases, with 16 bases lying between them. Germline CDR1 reads SGHAT; CDR2 reads FQNNGV. The CDR3 reads CASSFGLGPGQPQHF. The CDR3, as DNA: TGTGCCAGCAGCTTTGGTCTGGGACCGGGGCAGCCCCAGCATTTT.

The chain joins TRBV18 to TRBJ1-2; 9 nucleotides match TRBD1. The CDR3 runs 16 residues. The germline V gene encodes CDR1 KGHSH and CDR2 LQKENI. With V trimmed by 3 bases and J by 4 bases, 9 bases remained unmatched. The CDR3 nucleotides read TGTGCCAGCTCACCGGGGACAGGGACGGAGAGCTATGGCTACACCTTC. Translating gives CASSPGTGTESYGYTF.

CDR3 coding DNA: TGCGCCAGCAGCACCCGGGGGACCCAAGAGACCCAGTACTTC. It translates to CASSTRGTQETQYF. V is TRBV5-1 and J is TRBJ2-5; TRBD2 is a possible D gene (6 bases). Germline V gene data show CDR1 as SGHRS and CDR2 as YFSETQ. The CDR3 is 14 amino acids. Trimming removed 4 bases at V and 1 base at J, with 11 bases between. Drawing the rest from reference TRBV5-1 and TRBJ2-5, the complete variable domain is KAGVTQTPRYLIKTRGQQVTLSCSPISGHRSVSWYQQTPGQGLQFLFEYFSETQRNKGNFPGRFSGRQFSNSRSEMNVSTLELGDSALYLCASSTRGTQETQYFGPGTRLLVL.

This clone has just one count. This sequence joins TRBV6-1 and TRBJ1-1; 7 bases match TRBD1. CDR3 length: 14 amino acids. J was trimmed by 5 bases and V by 8 bases; bases with no gene match: 11. CDR1 is MNHNS, CDR2 SASEGT, per germline. In DNA form, the CDR3 reads TGTGCCAGCTGTTATAAGGGGGCCGGGACTGAAGCTTTCTTT. As protein: CASCYKGAGTEAFF.

The CDR3 DNA reads TGTGCCAGCAGTGAACTGGCTGTTAACTCCTACAATGAGCAGTTCTTC. Its translation is CASSELAVNSYNEQFF. This rearrangement joins TRBV6-1 to TRBJ2-1; D gene ambiguous. This CDR3 has 16 amino acids. V lost 2 bases and J 0 bases, leaving 11 bases between the germline ends. The germline CDR1 and CDR2 sequences are MNHNS and SASEGT.

The chain couples TRBV9 to TRBJ2-5; D tentatively fits TRBD1 or TRBD2 (6 bases each). The end of the DNA aligns better with TRBJ2-7, so the J call may be wrong. The CDR3 covers 15 residues. Germline CDR1 is SGDLS and CDR2 is YYNGEE. CDR3 region: CASSGRGVGSYEQYF. In nucleotides, the CDR3 is TGTGCCAGCAGCGGAAGGGGGGTGGGCTCCTACGAGCAGTACTTC.

This clone is medium-sized within its sample. This chain links TRBV13 with TRBJ2-6; 9 nucleotides match TRBD2. Unmatched junction bases numbered 3, after V lost 4 bases and J lost 2 bases. This CDR3 is built from 16 residues. Per germline, CDR1 PRHDT and CDR2 FYEKMQ (reference sequence). For the CDR3, the DNA is TGTGCCAGCAGCTACGGGACTAGCCCTGGGGCCAACGTCCTGACTTTC. Encoded protein: CASSYGTSPGANVLTF.

The chain employs TRBV11-2 and TRBJ2-5; D ambiguous. Germline lookup yields CDR1 SGHAT and CDR2 FQNNGV. The CDR3 totals 14 residues. The germline V and J ends were trimmed by 2 bases and 5 bases, with 12 bases remaining between them. CDR3 sequence (DNA): TGTGCCAGCAGCTTATCCCGGTGGTCCGAGACCCAGTACTTC. Residues: CASSLSRWSETQYF.

The chain links TRBV2 to TRBJ1-5, with D possibly TRBD1 on 5 matching bases. Trimming removed 5 bases at V and 0 bases at J, with 11 bases between. There are 15 residues in the CDR3. Germline V lookup: CDR1 SNHLY, CDR2 FYNNEI. Written as DNA, the CDR3 is TGTGCCAGCAGTAAACAGGAGTATAGCAATCAGCCCCAGCATTTT. Translating it yields CASSKQEYSNQPQHF.

CDR3 residues: CASSRYGAGNTIYF. The CDR3 DNA sequence: TGCGCCAGCAGCCGTTACGGGGCTGGAAACACCATATATTTT. The gene calls are TRBV4-1 and TRBJ1-3; D call uncertain. Trimming cost V 4 bases and J 2 bases, with 9 bases left between them. CDR3 length: 14 residues. The germline V gene encodes CDR1 MGHRA and CDR2 YSYEKL.

The genes are TRBV19 and TRBJ2-3, with D possibly matching TRBD1 (5 bases). Germline loops: CDR1 LNHDA, CDR2 SQIVND (reference sequence). The CDR3 consists of 13 residues. Trimming shortened V by 9 bases and J by 6 bases, and 16 bases separated the two germline ends. CDR3: CASRTPPRDTQYF. DNA for the CDR3: TGTGCCAGCCGGACACCTCCTAGGGATACGCAGTATTTT.

This chain uses TRBV5-1 with TRBJ2-1; possibly TRBD1 or TRBD2 for D (5 bases each). The CDR3 spans 17 residues. The V gene lost 2 bases and the J gene lost 2 bases, with 17 bases spanning the gap. Germline-derived CDR1 and CDR2 are SGHRS and YFSETQ. CDR3 amino acids: CASSFGLVRGTYNEQFF. CDR3 nucleotide sequence: TGCGCCAGCAGCTTCGGTTTGGTGAGGGGAACCTACAATGAGCAGTTCTTC.

The genes are TRBV12-5 and TRBJ2-6; the D is unclear. The CDR3 consists of 15 residues. With 2 bases removed from V and 4 bases from J, the gap between germline ends came to 9 bases. Germline CDR1 and CDR2: LGHNT and FRNRAP. CDR3 sequence (DNA): TGTGCTAGTGGTTTGTTGGTAAGCGGGGCCAACGTCCTGACTTTC. As protein: CASGLLVSGANVLTF.

V usage is TRBV7-6 and J usage is TRBJ1-2; tentative D call: TRBD1 (6 bases). The CDR3 loop spans 13 amino acids. Between the trimmed V and J ends, which lost 1 base and 6 bases, there was a span of 9 bases. Per germline, CDR1 SGHVS and CDR2 FNYEAQ. In nucleotides, the CDR3 is TGTGCCAGCAGCTTAGGGGGGGCAGATGGCTACACCTTC. Amino acid sequence: CASSLGGADGYTF.

This chain connects TRBV7-9 to TRBJ2-1; D perhaps matches TRBD1 (6 bases). In germline, CDR1 is SEHNR, CDR2 FQNEAQ (reference sequence). Trimming cost V 5 bases and J 10 bases, with 18 bases left between them. The CDR3 covers 14 residues. CDR3 coding DNA: TGTGCCAGCAGCCCGATTGGGGGCGCCGGGGAGCAGTTCTTC. The encoded protein is CASSPIGGAGEQFF. The full variable domain, with the rest looked up from reference TRBV7-9 and TRBJ2-1, is DTGVSQNPRHKITKRGQNVTFRCDPISEHNRLYWYRQTLGQGPEFLTYFQNEAQLEKSRLLSDRFSAERPKGSFSTLEIQRTEQGDSAMYLCASSPIGGAGEQFFGPGTRLTVL.

The chain combines TRBV2 with TRBJ1-1; TRBD1 might be the D (5 bases). The CDR3 covers 11 residues. The V gene's germline CDR1 is SNHLY and CDR2 FYNNEI. Trimming removed 6 bases at V and 8 bases at J, with 10 bases between. The CDR3 nucleotides are TGTGCCAGCAGACGAGGGGCGGAAGCTTTCTTT. Its translation is CASRRGAEAFF.